These 32 T cell receptor beta chains share one sample of origin, sequenced in a study of T cell responses to AZD1222 COVID-19 vaccine. The method was immunoSEQ multiplex PCR; TCRdb's version includes in-frame clones alone and lacks a portion of them. The sample lists some 100,000 clones, around nine tenths occurring once. Sequenced here: peripheral blood, sampled on day 0 of AZD1222 vaccination. These receptor sequences come from an adult in good health.

The rearrangement joins TRBV3-1 (or the pseudogene TRBV3-2) to TRBJ1-4, with D uncertain. The V gene lost 1 base and the J gene lost 5 bases, with 11 bases spanning the gap. The CDR3 runs 15 residues. From germline, CDR1 is LGHDT and CDR2 YNNKEL (reference sequence). The CDR3 DNA follows: TGTGCCAGCAGCCAAGCCGGGCTTACAAATGAAAAACTGTTTTTT. Translated: CASSQAGLTNEKLFF.

The DNA for the CDR3 is TGTGCCAGCGGGGGGCGAATAAATGAAAAACTGTTTTTT. Translated: CASGGRINEKLFF. This chain uses TRBV27 with TRBJ1-4, with D possibly matching TRBD1 (6 bases). The CDR3 sequence is 13 residues long. Germline-derived CDR1 and CDR2 are MNHEY and SMNVEV (reference sequence). The germline V and J ends were trimmed by 8 bases and 5 bases, with 12 bases remaining between them.

This clone was seen just once. This sequence joins TRBV5-4 and TRBJ1-2, with a tentative D call TRBD1 (6 bases). Trimming took 0 bases from V and 8 from J, leaving 11 bases between them. CDR1 is SGHNT and CDR2 is YYREEE in the germline V gene (reference sequence). This CDR3 has 13 residues. The CDR3 loop is CASSLVGTPGYTF. DNA for the CDR3: TGTGCCAGCAGCTTGGTCGGGACACCAGGCTACACCTTC. Drawing the rest from reference TRBV5-4 and TRBJ1-2, the complete variable domain is ETGVTQSPTHLIKTRGQQVTLRCSSQSGHNTVSWYQQALGQGPQFIFQYYREEENGRGNFPPRFSGLQFPNYSSELNVNALELDDSALYLCASSLVGTPGYTFGSGTRLTVV.

The V and J genes are TRBV3-1 (or the pseudogene TRBV3-2) and TRBJ1-2; 8 bases are shared with TRBD1. The CDR3 has 13 amino acids. V lost 4 bases and J lost 3; bases outside the gene matches: 1. Germline V gene sequence: CDR1 LGHDT, CDR2 YNNKEL (reference sequence). CDR3: CASSPTGDYGYTF. CDR3 bases: TGTGCCAGCAGCCCGACAGGGGACTATGGCTACACCTTC.

CDR3 protein: CAKIRDHEQYF. The CDR3, as DNA: TGTGCCAAAATAAGGGATCACGAGCAGTACTTC. The V and J genes are TRBV19 and TRBJ2-7; unclear D gene. The CDR3 sequence is 11 residues long. Trimming took 10 bases from V and 5 from J, leaving 12 bases between them. Germline assignment: CDR1 LNHDA and CDR2 SQIVND (reference sequence).

This chain uses TRBV29-1 with TRBJ1-1; D is undetermined. Germline V gene data show CDR1 as SQVTM and CDR2 as ANQGSEA. This CDR3 comprises 14 residues. Trimming took 4 bases from V and 2 from J, leaving 14 bases between them. The CDR3 coding sequence is TGCAGCGTTGCCCCGGGCGGGTCAAACACTGAAGCTTTCTTT. Its translation: CSVAPGGSNTEAFF.

The chain combines TRBV19 with TRBJ1-6; 8 bases line up with TRBD1. J was trimmed by 5 bases and V by 4 bases; bases with no gene match: 4. This CDR3 comprises 15 residues. The V gene's germline CDR1 is LNHDA and CDR2 SQIVND (reference sequence). CDR3 amino acids: CASSKNRGNNSPLHF. The DNA of the CDR3 is TGTGCCAGTAGTAAGAACAGGGGGAATAATTCACCCCTCCACTTT.

This clone came up once. This chain connects TRBV2 to TRBJ2-7; D uncertain. This CDR3 has 12 residues. Per germline, CDR1 SNHLY and CDR2 FYNNEI. With 8 bases removed from V and 9 bases from J, the gap between germline ends came to 17 bases. The CDR3 coding sequence is TGTGCCAGCCGCGATGACCGGCCGGGGCAGTACTTC. Translating it yields CASRDDRPGQYF.

This chain links TRBV2 with TRBJ1-6, with unresolved D. V lost 7 bases and J lost 8, with 15 bases in between. The CDR3 totals 14 residues. CDR1 and CDR2 (germline): SNHLY, FYNNEI. The CDR3 here is CASTLDYTYSPLHF. The CDR3 DNA follows: TGTGCCAGCACCCTGGACTATACTTATTCACCCCTCCACTTT.

The V call is TRBV30, the J call TRBJ2-7, with D unresolved. The length of the CDR3 is 13 residues. CDR1 and CDR2 (germline): GTSNPN, SVGIG (reference sequence). V was clipped by 3 bases and J by 6 bases, with 15 bases between them. Here the CDR3 DNA reads TGTGCCTGGAGCGCCGGAATAGGTCTCGAGCAGTACTTC. Protein product: CAWSAGIGLEQYF.

The CDR3 reads CASSDRVNSPLHF. CDR3 in DNA: TGTGCCAGCAGCGACAGGGTCAATTCACCCCTCCACTTT. The chain has TRBV13 and TRBJ1-6, with 7 bases lining up with TRBD1. The CDR3 is 13 amino acids. J lost 7 bases, V lost 5 bases, and 2 bases had no gene match. Germline loops: CDR1 PRHDT, CDR2 FYEKMQ (reference sequence).

This chain connects TRBV9 to TRBJ2-7; 8 positions match TRBD2. The ends lost 0 bases at V and 3 bases at J; junction bases unmatched: 5. The germline CDR1 and CDR2 sequences are SGDLS and YYNGEE. This CDR3 is built from 15 residues. The CDR3 spells CASSVATGGNYEQYF. CDR3 coding DNA: TGTGCCAGCAGCGTAGCGACGGGGGGGAACTACGAGCAGTACTTC.

The chain joins TRBV7-9 to TRBJ2-1; 12 nucleotides align to TRBD2. J was trimmed by 14 bases and V by 7 bases; bases with no gene match: 15. Germline V gene sequence: CDR1 SEHNR, CDR2 FQNEAQ (reference sequence). The CDR3 runs to 15 residues. Here the CDR3 reads CASTLEASGRANKFF. The CDR3 region has the DNA TGTGCCAGCACCCTTGAGGCTAGCGGGAGGGCGAATAAGTTCTTC.

The V gene is TRBV4-2, the J gene TRBJ1-2, with a tentative D call TRBD1 (5 bases). Trimming pared 4 bases from V and 6 bases from J, leaving 6 bases between. Germline V lookup: CDR1 LGHNA, CDR2 YNFKEQ. CDR3 length: 11 amino acids. The CDR3 here is CASSLRDGYTF. For the CDR3, the DNA is TGTGCCAGCAGCCTCAGGGATGGCTACACCTTC.

V is TRBV6-1 and J is TRBJ1-5; no clear D gene. V lost 5 bases and J 7 bases, leaving 12 bases between the germline ends. Germline V CDR1 and CDR2: MNHNS, SASEGT. This CDR3 region has 13 residues. Here the CDR3 DNA reads TGTGCCAGCAGTTTCCCCTCATACCAGCCCCAGCATTTT. Translated: CASSFPSYQPQHF.

The chain joins TRBV7-2 to TRBJ1-4; D is uncertain. CDR1 and CDR2 (germline): SGHTA, FQGNSA. The CDR3 extends over 15 amino acids. With 2 bases removed from V and 4 bases from J, the gap between germline ends came to 11 bases. The CDR3, as DNA: TGTGCCAGCAGCTTAAGGGTGGGCGGTAATGAAAAACTGTTTTTT. It is translated as CASSLRVGGNEKLFF.

This clone was seen a single time. The rearrangement uses TRBV7-9 and TRBJ2-2; the D is unclear. Germline CDR1 reads SEHNR; CDR2 reads FQNEAQ (reference sequence). Deletions cut 3 bases from V and 6 bases from J, with 8 bases between. The CDR3 sequence is 13 residues long. The CDR3: CASSFLGAGELFF. Here the CDR3 DNA reads TGTGCCAGCAGCTTTCTCGGCGCCGGGGAGCTGTTTTTT. Supplemented by reference TRBV7-9 and TRBJ2-2, the full variable domain reads DTGVSQNPRHKITKRGQNVTFRCDPISEHNRLYWYRQTLGQGPEFLTYFQNEAQLEKSRLLSDRFSAERPKGSFSTLEIQRTEQGDSAMYLCASSFLGAGELFFGEGSRLTVL.

The J gene is TRBJ2-1, the V gene TRBV19, with 10 bases fitting TRBD2. This CDR3 is built from 14 residues. V lost 3 bases and J lost 8; bases outside the gene matches: 4. Germline CDR1 is LNHDA and CDR2 is SQIVND (reference sequence). CDR3 residues: CASSISGRAHEQFF. The CDR3 nucleotides read TGTGCCAGTAGTATCAGCGGGAGGGCCCATGAGCAGTTCTTC.

This chain joins TRBV30 and TRBJ1-2; 7 bases line up with TRBD1. V lost 2 bases and J lost 8; bases outside the gene matches: 8. The germline V gene has CDR1 GTSNPN and CDR2 SVGIG (reference sequence). CDR3 size: 13 residues. DNA for the CDR3: TGTGCCTGGAGTTTAACAGGGGCTGAGGGCTACACCTTC. It yields the protein CAWSLTGAEGYTF.

The rearrangement uses TRBV18 and TRBJ2-5; TRBD2 matches at 11 bases. The junction had 8 bases not matched to a gene; V was cut back by 2 bases and J by 3 bases. Germline V gene lookup returns CDR1 KGHSH and CDR2 LQKENI. The CDR3 runs to 17 residues. The CDR3 protein is CASSPISGTSGKETQYF. CDR3 nucleotide sequence: TGTGCCAGCTCACCAATTAGCGGGACTAGCGGAAAAGAGACCCAGTACTTC.

The J gene is TRBJ1-1, the V gene TRBV29-1, with D perhaps TRBD1 (6 bases). This CDR3 has 13 residues. The germline V gene encodes CDR1 SQVTM and CDR2 ANQGSEA. V was pared by 7 bases and J by 5 bases, with 17 bases between. CDR3 sequence (DNA): TGCAGCGCGAAACAGGGTTTTGGGACTGAAGCTTTCTTT. Its protein product is CSAKQGFGTEAFF.

The chain employs TRBV18 and TRBJ1-3; 7 positions match TRBD1. With 5 bases clipped from V and 0 bases from J, the junction kept 4 bases outside the gene matches. CDR3 length: 15 amino acids. Germline V gene sequence: CDR1 KGHSH, CDR2 LQKENI. The CDR3 DNA is TGTGCCAGCTCATCCCGGGACAGCTCTGGAAACACCATATATTTT. Translating gives CASSSRDSSGNTIYF.

The chain uses TRBV4-2 and TRBJ2-1; 15 nucleotides align to TRBD2. The CDR3 extends over 15 amino acids. V was pared by 4 bases and J by 10 bases, with 5 bases of the junction left unmatched. Germline V lookup: CDR1 LGHNA, CDR2 YNFKEQ. CDR3 amino acids: CASSRTSGGAWEQFF. In DNA form, the CDR3 reads TGTGCCAGCAGCCGGACTAGCGGGGGGGCGTGGGAGCAGTTCTTC.

The chain couples TRBV2 to TRBJ2-2, with D perhaps TRBD2 (7 bases). The ends were cut back, 4 bases at V and 7 bases at J, with 13 bases in the middle. CDR1 and CDR2 (germline): SNHLY, FYNNEI. CDR3 size: 14 residues. CDR3 DNA: TGTGCCAGCAGTGTGGCAGGGGAGGGCGGGGAGCTGTTTTTT. Protein sequence: CASSVAGEGGELFF.

This sequence joins TRBV7-8 and TRBJ1-5; D is uncertain. The CDR3 has 14 residues. V was shortened by 5 bases and J by 6 bases, with 14 bases between the two germline ends. Germline V gene sequence: CDR1 SGHVS, CDR2 FQNEAQ. Here the CDR3 reads CASSPLQVSQPQHF. The CDR3, as DNA: TGTGCCAGCAGCCCCCTTCAAGTTTCTCAGCCCCAGCATTTT.

The chain joins TRBV6-5 to TRBJ2-5, with 7 bases lining up with TRBD2. There are 13 residues in the CDR3. Per germline, CDR1 MNHEY and CDR2 SVGAGI. J lost 2 bases, V lost 6 bases, and 3 bases had no gene match. CDR3 sequence reads: CASRAGAQETQYF. DNA of the CDR3: TGTGCCAGCAGGGCGGGAGCTCAAGAGACCCAGTACTTC.

V and J are TRBV11-2 and TRBJ1-3; D perhaps matches TRBD1 (6 bases). Germline CDR1 SGHAT, CDR2 FQNNGV. The CDR3 length is 15 residues. V lost 5 bases to trimming and J lost 4 bases, with 15 bases between them. CDR3: CASSNTGTRGNTIYF. The DNA for the CDR3 is TGTGCCAGCAGCAATACAGGGACTCGGGGAAACACCATATATTTT. Drawing the rest from reference TRBV11-2 and TRBJ1-3, the complete variable domain is EAGVAQSPRYKIIEKRQSVAFWCNPISGHATLYWYQQILGQGPKLLIQFQNNGVVDDSQLPKDRFSAERLKGVDSTLKIQPAKLEDSAVYLCASSNTGTRGNTIYFGEGSWLTVV.

This chain joins TRBV6-2 or TRBV6-3 and TRBJ1-2, with 7 positions matching TRBD1. The germline gives CDR1 MNHEY, CDR2 SVGEGT. The CDR3 spans 17 residues. V lost 3 bases to trimming and J lost 0 bases; unmatched junction nucleotides: 10. Here the CDR3 DNA reads TGTGCCAGCAGTTATACAGGACAGGACCCTTCTAACTATGGCTACACCTTC. It translates to CASSYTGQDPSNYGYTF.

The gene calls are TRBV28 and TRBJ1-5; TRBD1 aligns across 7 bases. This CDR3 has 15 amino acids. The germline gives CDR1 MDHEN, CDR2 SYDVKM. The ends lost 5 bases at V and 4 bases at J; junction bases unmatched: 8. The CDR3 DNA reads as TGTGCCAGCAGTGGGGGACAGCCGTTAAATCAGCCCCAGCATTTT. This translates into CASSGGQPLNQPQHF.

V and J are TRBV28 and TRBJ2-7; 7 positions match TRBD1. J lost 4 bases, V lost 4 bases, and 7 bases had no gene match. The CDR3 sequence is 14 residues long. Per germline, CDR1 MDHEN and CDR2 SYDVKM. The CDR3 nucleotides read TGTGCCAGCAGTTCCCCGGACAGGATTTACGAGCAGTACTTC. Its protein is CASSSPDRIYEQYF.

V is TRBV28 and J is TRBJ1-1; D possibly corresponds to TRBD1 (6 bases). Trimming pared 5 bases from V and 1 base from J, leaving 14 bases between. There are 15 residues in the CDR3. The germline CDR1 and CDR2 sequences are MDHEN and SYDVKM. CDR3 coding DNA: TGTGCCAGCAGTGAGCCGGGACACAAGAACACTGAAGCTTTCTTT. Its protein product is CASSEPGHKNTEAFF.

The DNA of the CDR3 is TGCGCCAGCAGCTGGGGCCCGGGACAGGGACTAGCGGGAGCCTACAATGAGCAGTTCTTC. It specifies CASSWGPGQGLAGAYNEQFF. The chain has TRBV5-1 and TRBJ2-1; TRBD2 matches at 14 bases. The CDR3 is 20 amino acids. V was clipped by 3 bases and J by 2 bases; unmatched bases: 13. In germline, CDR1 is SGHRS, CDR2 YFSETQ.